This T cell receptor (beta chain) was found in a study of blood T cell repertoires in COVID-19. This clone appeared a few times. Clones were sequenced by immunoSEQ multiplex PCR, and TCRdb holds only the in-frame ones, with some missing. Of some 240,000 clones in the sample, 70% to 90% are singletons; the top ten hold roughly 3.3%. There are 13 residues in the CDR3. Germline V gene sequence: CDR1 SGHAT, CDR2 FQNNGV. The V end was cut by 6 bases, the J end by 2 bases, with 8 bases between. The sequencing input was PBMCs or T cells enriched from blood (not recorded which). The TCR sequence derives from a woman aged 40-49 years with acute COVID-19. The V and J genes are TRBV11-2 and TRBJ1-3, with TRBD1 as a possible D gene (5 bases). The CDR3 spells CASRQGAGNTIYF. The CDR3 bases are TGTGCCAGCAGACAAGGGGCTGGAAACACCATATATTTT.